The TCR beta chain described here comes from a study of monozygotic twins with inflammatory bowel disease. Study outcomes and limitations: The authors note that differing immunosuppressive treatments may have added variability to patient repertoires. Evidence did not back any single strong signal or clonotype linked to IBD.

For every sample, eight separate reactions were used to make cDNA. TCRdb re-called the 5' RACE reads; every CDR3 protein appears as one record, without DNA. The table counts approximately 330,000 distinct CDR3 sequences; around 2% lies in the top ten. Regarding this clonotype: Antigen: not known.

The length of the CDR3 is 13 residues. Germline CDR1 LGHDT, CDR2 YNNKEL (reference sequence). This TCR derives from a human donor with ulcerative colitis or Crohn's disease, or a healthy co-twin of an affected twin (not recorded which). The chain recombines TRBV3-1 with TRBJ1-2. Sequenced input: blood. CDR3: CASSPSRNYGYTF.